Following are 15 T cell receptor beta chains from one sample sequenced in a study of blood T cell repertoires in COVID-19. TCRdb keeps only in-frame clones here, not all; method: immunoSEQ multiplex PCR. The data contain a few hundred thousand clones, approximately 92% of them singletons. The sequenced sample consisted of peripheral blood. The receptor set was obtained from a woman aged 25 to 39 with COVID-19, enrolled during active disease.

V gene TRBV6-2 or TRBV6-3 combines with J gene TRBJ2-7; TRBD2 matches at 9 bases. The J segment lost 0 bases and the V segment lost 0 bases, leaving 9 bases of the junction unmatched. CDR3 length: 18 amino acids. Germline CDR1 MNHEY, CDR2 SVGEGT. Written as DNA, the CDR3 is TGTGCCAGCAGTTACTCTACATTTGGGACTAGCTCCTCCTACGAGCAGTACTTC. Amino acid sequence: CASSYSTFGTSSSYEQYF.

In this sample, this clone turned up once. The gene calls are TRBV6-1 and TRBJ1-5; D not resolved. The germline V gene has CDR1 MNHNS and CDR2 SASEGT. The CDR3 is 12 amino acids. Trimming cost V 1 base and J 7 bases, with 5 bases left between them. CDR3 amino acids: CASSEVEQPQHF. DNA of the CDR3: TGTGCCAGCAGTGAAGTAGAGCAGCCCCAGCATTTT.

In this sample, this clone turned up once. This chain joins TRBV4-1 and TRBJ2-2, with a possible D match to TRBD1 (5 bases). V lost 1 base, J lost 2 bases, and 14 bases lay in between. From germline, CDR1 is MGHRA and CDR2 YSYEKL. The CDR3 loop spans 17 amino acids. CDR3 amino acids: CASSQGRGQINTGELFF. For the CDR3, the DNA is TGCGCCAGCAGCCAAGGAAGAGGACAAATAAACACCGGGGAGCTGTTTTTT.

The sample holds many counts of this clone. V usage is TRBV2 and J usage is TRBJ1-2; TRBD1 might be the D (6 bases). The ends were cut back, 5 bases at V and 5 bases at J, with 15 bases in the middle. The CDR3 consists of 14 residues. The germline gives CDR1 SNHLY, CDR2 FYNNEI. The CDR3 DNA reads TGTGCCAGCAGTTTTCAACAGGGAGGGTATGGCTACACCTTC. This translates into CASSFQQGGYGYTF.

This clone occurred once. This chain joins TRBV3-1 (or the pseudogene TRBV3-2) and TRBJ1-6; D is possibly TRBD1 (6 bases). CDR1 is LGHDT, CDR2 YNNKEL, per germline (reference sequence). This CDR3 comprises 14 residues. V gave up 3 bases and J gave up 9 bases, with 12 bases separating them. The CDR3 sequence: CASSQAGESSPLHF. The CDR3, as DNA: TGTGCCAGCAGCCAGGCAGGGGAGAGTTCACCCCTCCACTTT.

CDR3 coding DNA: TGTGCCAGCAGCTCTGGGGACAGGGGCGGAGTTAATGAAAAACTGTTTTTT. It translates to CASSSGDRGGVNEKLFF. The gene calls are TRBV7-9 and TRBJ1-4; 10 nucleotides line up with TRBD1. The germline V gene encodes CDR1 SEHNR and CDR2 FQNEAQ (reference sequence). The CDR3 has 17 residues. Trimming took 4 bases from V and 4 from J; bases not matched to a gene: 9.

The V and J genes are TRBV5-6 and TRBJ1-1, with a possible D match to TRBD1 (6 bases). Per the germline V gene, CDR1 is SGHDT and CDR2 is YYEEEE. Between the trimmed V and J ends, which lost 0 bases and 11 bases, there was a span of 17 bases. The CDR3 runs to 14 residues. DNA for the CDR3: TGTGCCAGCAGCTTGGGGGCCGATAACAGGGATGCTTTCTTT. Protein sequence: CASSLGADNRDAFF.

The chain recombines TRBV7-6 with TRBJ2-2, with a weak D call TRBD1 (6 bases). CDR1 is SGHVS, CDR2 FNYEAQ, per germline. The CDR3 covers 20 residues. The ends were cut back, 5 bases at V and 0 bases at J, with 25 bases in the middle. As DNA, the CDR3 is TGTGCCAGCAGCCAGTTTACGACAGGACACCCTACCTCGAACACCGGGGAGCTGTTTTTT. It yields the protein CASSQFTTGHPTSNTGELFF.

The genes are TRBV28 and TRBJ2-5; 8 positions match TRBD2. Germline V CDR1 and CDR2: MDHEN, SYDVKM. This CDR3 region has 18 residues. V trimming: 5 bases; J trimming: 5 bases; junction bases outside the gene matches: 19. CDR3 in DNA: TGTGCCAGCAGTCCCATACGCCTTCTTAGCGGGGAGGAGGAGACCCAGTACTTC. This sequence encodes CASSPIRLLSGEEETQYF.

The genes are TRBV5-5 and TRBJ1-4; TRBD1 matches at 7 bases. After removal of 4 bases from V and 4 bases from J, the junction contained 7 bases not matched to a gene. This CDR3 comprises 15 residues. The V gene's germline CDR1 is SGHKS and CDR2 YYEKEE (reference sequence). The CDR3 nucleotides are TGTGCCAGCAGCATGATGACAGGGTTTAATGAAAAACTGTTTTTT. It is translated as CASSMMTGFNEKLFF. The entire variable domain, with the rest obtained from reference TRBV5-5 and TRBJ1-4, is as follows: DAGVTQSPTHLIKTRGQQVTLRCSPISGHKSVSWYQQVLGQGPQFIFQYYEKEERGRGNFPDRFSARQFPNYSSELNVNALLLGDSALYLCASSMMTGFNEKLFFGSGTQLSVL.

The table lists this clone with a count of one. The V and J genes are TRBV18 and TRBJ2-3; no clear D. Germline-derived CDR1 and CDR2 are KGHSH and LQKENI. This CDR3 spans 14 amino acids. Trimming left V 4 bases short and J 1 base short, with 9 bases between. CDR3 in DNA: TGTGCCAGCTCACGAGCCGATGGCACAGATACGCAGTATTTT. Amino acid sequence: CASSRADGTDTQYF.

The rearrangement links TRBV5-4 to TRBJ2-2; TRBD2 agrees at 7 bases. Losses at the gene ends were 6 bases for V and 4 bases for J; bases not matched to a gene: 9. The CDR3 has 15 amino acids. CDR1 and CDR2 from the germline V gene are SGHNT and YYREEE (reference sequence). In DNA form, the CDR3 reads TGTGCCAGCAACCAACTAGCGCTGAGCACCGGGGAGCTGTTTTTT. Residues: CASNQLALSTGELFF.

Written as DNA, the CDR3 is TGTGCCAGCAGCTTGGGGTCAGGCAAGTACCACGAGCAGTACTTC. This sequence encodes CASSLGSGKYHEQYF. The V call is TRBV5-5, the J call TRBJ2-7, with unresolved D. The CDR3 covers 15 residues. Trimming took off 0 bases at V and 5 bases at J, with 15 bases between the two ends. CDR1 and CDR2 (germline): SGHKS, YYEKEE (reference sequence).

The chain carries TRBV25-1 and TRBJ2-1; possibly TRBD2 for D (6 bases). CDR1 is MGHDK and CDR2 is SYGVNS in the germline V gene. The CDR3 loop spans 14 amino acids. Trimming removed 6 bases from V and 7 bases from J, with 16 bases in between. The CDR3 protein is CASRGGWALNEQFF. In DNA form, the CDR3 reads TGTGCCAGCAGGGGGGGATGGGCACTTAATGAGCAGTTCTTC.

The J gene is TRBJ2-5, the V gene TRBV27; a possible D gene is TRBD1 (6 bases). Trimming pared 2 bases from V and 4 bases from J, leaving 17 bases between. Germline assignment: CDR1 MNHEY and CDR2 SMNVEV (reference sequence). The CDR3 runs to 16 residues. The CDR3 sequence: CASSLQGTSRGETQYF. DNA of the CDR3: TGTGCCAGCAGTTTACAGGGGACCTCCAGAGGAGAGACCCAGTACTTC.